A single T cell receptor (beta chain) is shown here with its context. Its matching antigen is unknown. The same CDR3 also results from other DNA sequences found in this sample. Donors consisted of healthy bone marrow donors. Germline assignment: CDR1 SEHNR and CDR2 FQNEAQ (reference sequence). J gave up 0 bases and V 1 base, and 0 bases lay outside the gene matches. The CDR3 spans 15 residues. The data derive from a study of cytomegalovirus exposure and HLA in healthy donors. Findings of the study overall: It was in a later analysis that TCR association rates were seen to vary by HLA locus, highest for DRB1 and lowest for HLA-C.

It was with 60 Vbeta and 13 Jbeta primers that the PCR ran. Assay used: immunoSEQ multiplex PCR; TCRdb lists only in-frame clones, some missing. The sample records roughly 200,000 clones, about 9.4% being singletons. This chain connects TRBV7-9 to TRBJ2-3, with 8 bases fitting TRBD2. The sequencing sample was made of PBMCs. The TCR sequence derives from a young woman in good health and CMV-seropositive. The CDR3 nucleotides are TGTGCCAGCAGCTTAGTAGCGGGAAGCACAGATACGCAGTATTTT. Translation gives CASSLVAGSTDTQYF.